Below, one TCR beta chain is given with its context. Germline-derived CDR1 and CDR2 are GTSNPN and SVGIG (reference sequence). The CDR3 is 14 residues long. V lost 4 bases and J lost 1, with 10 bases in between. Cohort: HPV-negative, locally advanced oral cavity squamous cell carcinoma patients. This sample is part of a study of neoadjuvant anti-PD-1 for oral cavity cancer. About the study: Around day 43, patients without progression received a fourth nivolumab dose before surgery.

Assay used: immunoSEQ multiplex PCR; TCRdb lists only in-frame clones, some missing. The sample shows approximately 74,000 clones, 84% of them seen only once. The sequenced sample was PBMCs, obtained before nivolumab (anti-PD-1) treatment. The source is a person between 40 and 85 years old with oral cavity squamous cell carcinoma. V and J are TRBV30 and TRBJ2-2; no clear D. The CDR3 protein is CAWTSMGNTGELFF. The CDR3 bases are TGTGCCTGGACCTCAATGGGGAACACCGGGGAGCTGTTTTTT. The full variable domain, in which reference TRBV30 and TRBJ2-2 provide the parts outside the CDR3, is SQTIHQWPATLVQPVGSPLSLECTVEGTSNPNLYWYRQAAGRGLQLLFYSVGIGQISSEVPQNLSASRPQDRQFILSSKKLLLSDSGFYLCAWTSMGNTGELFFGEGSRLTVL.